Listed below are T cell receptor beta chains from one sample, sequenced in a study of T cells in tuberculosis. Measured with immunoSEQ multiplex PCR; TCRdb has only the in-frame clones, and not every one. This sample has fewer than 40,000 clones; around 93% occur once, and the top ten carry approximately 2.2%. Sequencing was performed on PBMCs, taken at tuberculosis diagnosis. These receptors all stem from an adult with tuberculosis. Each CDR3 is given with its conserved first and last residue. A D gene is named only where the DNA matches it firmly. Some rows have no size entry. The others give once, few or many, or a class for an expanded clone.

J gene: TRBJ2-7; V gene: TRBV6-6; D gene: NA; clone size: NA; CDR3 protein: CASSPQQGWEQYF; CDR3 DNA: TGTGCCAGCAGTCCACAACAGGGCTGGGAGCAGTACTTC
J gene: TRBJ2-6; V gene: TRBV5-1; D gene: NA; clone size: NA; CDR3 protein: CASSLDNGAGPNVLTF; CDR3 DNA: TGCGCCAGCAGCTTGGATAACGGGGCGGGACCCAACGTCCTGACTTTC
J gene: TRBJ2-2; V gene: TRBV6-5; D gene: NA; clone size: NA; CDR3 protein: CASSRVGRGTGELFF; CDR3 DNA: TGTGCCAGCAGCCGTGTCGGTCGTGGCACCGGGGAGCTGTTTTTT
J gene: TRBJ1-5; V gene: TRBV2; D gene: NA; clone size: NA; CDR3 protein: CASSVSNPRNNQPQHF; CDR3 DNA: TGTGCCAGCAGCGTCTCCAACCCCAGGAATAATCAGCCCCAGCATTTT
J gene: TRBJ2-1; V gene: TRBV11-3; D gene: TRBD2; clone size: NA; CDR3 protein: CASSLGRGVYNEQFF; CDR3 DNA: TGTGCCAGCAGCCTAGGGCGGGGGGTCTACAATGAGCAGTTCTTC
J gene: TRBJ1-5; V gene: TRBV19; D gene: NA; clone size: NA; CDR3 protein: CASNKQPQHF; CDR3 DNA: TGTGCCAGTAACAAGCAGCCCCAGCATTTT
J gene: TRBJ1-1; V gene: TRBV19; D gene: NA; clone size: NA; CDR3 protein: CASSQGGTEAFF; CDR3 DNA: TGTGCCAGTAGTCAAGGCGGGACTGAAGCTTTCTTT
J gene: TRBJ2-1; V gene: TRBV5-1; D gene: TRBD1; clone size: NA; CDR3 protein: CASSLEGTDYNEQFF; CDR3 DNA: TGCGCCAGCAGCTTGGAAGGGACAGACTACAATGAGCAGTTCTTC
J gene: TRBJ1-6; V gene: TRBV4-3; D gene: TRBD1; clone size: NA; CDR3 protein: CASSQDRDRGNSPLHF; CDR3 DNA: TGCGCCAGCAGCCAAGATAGGGACAGGGGAAACTCACCCCTCCACTTT
J gene: TRBJ2-1; V gene: TRBV19; D gene: NA; clone size: NA; CDR3 protein: CASSDLRGSSYNEQFF; CDR3 DNA: TGTGCCAGTAGTGATTTGCGGGGCAGCTCCTACAATGAGCAGTTCTTC
J gene: TRBJ2-1; V gene: TRBV5-6; D gene: NA; clone size: NA; CDR3 protein: CASSFRLIKEYNEQFF; CDR3 DNA: TGTGCCAGCAGCTTTCGGTTGATAAAAGAGTACAATGAGCAGTTCTTC
J gene: TRBJ2-7; V gene: TRBV7-2; D gene: NA; clone size: NA; CDR3 protein: CASSLNRGGFYEQYF; CDR3 DNA: TGTGCCAGCAGCTTAAATAGGGGAGGATTCTACGAGCAGTACTTC
J gene: TRBJ1-2; V gene: TRBV4-1; D gene: TRBD1; clone size: once; CDR3 protein: CASSQAQGQGARGYTF; CDR3 DNA: TGCGCCAGCAGCCAAGCCCAAGGACAGGGGGCACGCGGCTACACCTTC
J gene: TRBJ2-2; V gene: TRBV11-2; D gene: NA; clone size: NA; CDR3 protein: CASSSSWETNTGELFF; CDR3 DNA: TGTGCCAGCAGCTCGAGCTGGGAGACGAACACCGGGGAGCTGTTTTTT
J gene: TRBJ2-1; V gene: TRBV14; D gene: TRBD2; clone size: NA; CDR3 protein: CASSSNPLRDGGLAGGNEQFF; CDR3 DNA: TGTGCCAGCAGCTCGAACCCGCTCCGGGACGGCGGACTAGCTGGGGGTAATGAGCAGTTCTTC
J gene: TRBJ2-1; V gene: TRBV10-1; D gene: NA; clone size: NA; CDR3 protein: CASSDANLYNEQFF; CDR3 DNA: TGCGCCAGCAGTGACGCCAACTTGTACAATGAGCAGTTCTTC
J gene: TRBJ1-3; V gene: TRBV28; D gene: NA; clone size: NA; CDR3 protein: CASSPRVGNTIYF; CDR3 DNA: TGTGCCAGCAGTCCCCGGGTCGGAAACACCATATATTTT
J gene: TRBJ1-3; V gene: TRBV2; D gene: NA; clone size: NA; CDR3 protein: CASITGRSGNTIYF; CDR3 DNA: TGTGCCAGCATTACCGGGAGATCTGGAAACACCATATATTTT
J gene: TRBJ2-1; V gene: TRBV15; D gene: NA; clone size: NA; CDR3 protein: CATSRDSSNEQFF; CDR3 DNA: TGTGCCACCAGCAGAGATAGCAGTAATGAGCAGTTCTTC
J gene: TRBJ2-1; V gene: TRBV9; D gene: TRBD2; clone size: NA; CDR3 protein: CASSVEGTSGGALRNEQFF; CDR3 DNA: TGTGCCAGCAGCGTAGAAGGCACTAGCGGGGGGGCCCTGAGGAATGAGCAGTTCTTC
J gene: TRBJ1-1; V gene: TRBV19; D gene: NA; clone size: few; CDR3 protein: CASRATPLNTEAFF; CDR3 DNA: TGTGCCAGTAGGGCAACGCCGTTGAACACTGAAGCTTTCTTT
J gene: TRBJ1-5; V gene: TRBV10-3; D gene: NA; clone size: medium-sized; CDR3 protein: CAISEAGYSNQPQHF; CDR3 DNA: TGTGCCATCAGTGAAGCGGGGTATAGCAATCAGCCCCAGCATTTT
J gene: TRBJ2-6; V gene: TRBV30; D gene: TRBD1; clone size: NA; CDR3 protein: CAWSDQGAMAGANVLTF; CDR3 DNA: TGTGCCTGGAGTGACCAGGGGGCAATGGCTGGGGCCAACGTCCTGACTTTC
J gene: TRBJ1-5; V gene: TRBV28; D gene: TRBD1; clone size: few; CDR3 protein: CASSLSTGLKQPQHF; CDR3 DNA: TGTGCCAGCAGTTTATCGACAGGGTTGAAGCAGCCCCAGCATTTT
J gene: TRBJ1-5; V gene: TRBV27; D gene: NA; clone size: NA; CDR3 protein: CASSSAGTSPNQPQHF; CDR3 DNA: TGTGCCAGCAGTTCCGCCGGGACTTCTCCTAATCAGCCCCAGCATTTT
J gene: TRBJ1-1; V gene: TRBV10-3; D gene: TRBD1; clone size: NA; CDR3 protein: CAIQGAGRKNTEAFF; CDR3 DNA: TGTGCCATCCAGGGGGCAGGGAGGAAGAACACTGAAGCTTTCTTT
J gene: TRBJ1-6; V gene: TRBV6-4; D gene: TRBD1; clone size: NA; CDR3 protein: CASSNGQANSPLHF; CDR3 DNA: TGTGCCAGCAGTAACGGACAGGCTAATTCACCCCTCCACTTT
J gene: TRBJ1-6; V gene: TRBV5-1; D gene: NA; clone size: NA; CDR3 protein: CASRLDSSYNSPLHF; CDR3 DNA: TGCGCCAGCAGACTGGACAGTTCCTATAATTCACCCCTCCACTTT
J gene: TRBJ2-3; V gene: TRBV10-1; D gene: NA; clone size: NA; CDR3 protein: CASGRGSGGIDTQYF; CDR3 DNA: TGCGCCAGCGGACGCGGATCGGGCGGGATAGATACGCAGTATTTT
J gene: TRBJ2-7; V gene: TRBV25-1; D gene: NA; clone size: NA; CDR3 protein: CASSDSGHNSEWAYEQYF; CDR3 DNA: TGTGCCAGCAGTGATAGTGGACATAACTCCGAATGGGCCTACGAGCAGTACTTC
J gene: TRBJ2-7; V gene: TRBV7-2; D gene: NA; clone size: NA; CDR3 protein: CASSSQKGFSEQYF; CDR3 DNA: TGTGCCAGCAGCTCCCAAAAGGGGTTTAGCGAGCAGTACTTC
J gene: TRBJ1-2; V gene: TRBV11-2; D gene: NA; clone size: NA; CDR3 protein: CASSLNRAGNYGYTF; CDR3 DNA: TGTGCCAGCAGCTTAAACCGAGCAGGGAACTATGGCTACACCTTC
J gene: TRBJ1-1; V gene: TRBV4-2; D gene: TRBD1; clone size: NA; CDR3 protein: CASSQRQGGLNTEAFF; CDR3 DNA: TGTGCCAGCAGCCAACGACAGGGGGGTTTGAACACTGAAGCTTTCTTT
J gene: TRBJ1-5; V gene: TRBV4-1; D gene: NA; clone size: NA; CDR3 protein: CASSQGQTSNQPQHF; CDR3 DNA: TGCGCCAGCAGCCAAGGGCAAACCAGCAATCAGCCCCAGCATTTT
J gene: TRBJ2-3; V gene: TRBV5-4; D gene: TRBD1; clone size: NA; CDR3 protein: CASSRDRSDTQYF; CDR3 DNA: TGTGCCAGCAGCCGGGACAGGTCAGATACGCAGTATTTT
J gene: TRBJ2-7; V gene: TRBV6-1; D gene: TRBD2; clone size: NA; CDR3 protein: CASTKLARSSYEQYF; CDR3 DNA: TGTGCCAGCACCAAACTAGCGCGGAGCTCCTACGAGCAGTACTTC